The rows below give T cell receptor beta chains drawn from one sample of a study of cytomegalovirus exposure and HLA in healthy donors. Clones were sequenced by immunoSEQ multiplex PCR, and TCRdb holds only the in-frame ones, with some missing. The top ten hold 1.5% to 2% of the sample, which has about 120,000 clones, under 90% seen once. What was sequenced was PBMCs. The receptors here all came from a woman under 30 in good health and CMV-seronegative. CDR3s include the opening cysteine and the closing phenylalanine or tryptophan. The order of the fields is D gene, V gene, clone size, J gene, CDR3 protein, CDR3 DNA. The D gene is left open where the match is weak. Clone size, where shown, is once, few, many, or a class for clones that have expanded.

D: NA
V: TRBV5-1
size: NA
J: TRBJ2-7
CDR3: CASSLAGLTGSPGEQYF
DNA: TGCGCCAGCAGCTTGGCCGGTCTTACGGGCTCGCCGGGGGAGCAGTACTTC

D: NA
V: TRBV27
size: NA
J: TRBJ1-5
CDR3: CASSLHTSNQPQHF
DNA: TGTGCCAGCAGTTTGCACACAAGCAATCAGCCCCAGCATTTT

D: NA
V: TRBV5-1
size: NA
J: TRBJ1-2
CDR3: CASSLGGDRYGYTF
DNA: TGCGCCAGCAGCTTGGGCGGAGACCGGTACGGCTACACCTTC

D: NA
V: TRBV2
size: few
J: TRBJ1-5
CDR3: CASSEDPGRNQPQHF
DNA: TGTGCCAGCAGTGAAGACCCAGGTAGGAATCAGCCCCAGCATTTT

D: TRBD2
V: TRBV4-1
size: NA
J: TRBJ2-4
CDR3: CASSQAWTSGQTLAKNIQYF
DNA: TGCGCCAGCAGCCAAGCGTGGACTAGCGGACAGACACTAGCCAAAAACATTCAGTACTTC

D: NA
V: TRBV5-1
size: NA
J: TRBJ1-1
CDR3: CASSLLSGMNTEAFF
DNA: TGCGCCAGCAGCTTGTTATCAGGGATGAACACTGAAGCTTTCTTT

D: NA
V: TRBV19
size: NA
J: TRBJ2-7
CDR3: CASSIAGTGTYEQYF
DNA: TGTGCCAGTAGTATTGCGGGGACGGGGACCTACGAGCAGTACTTC

D: TRBD1
V: TRBV11-2
size: NA
J: TRBJ2-1
CDR3: CASSLMGQSFDEQFF
DNA: TGTGCCAGCAGCTTAATGGGACAGTCGTTTGATGAGCAGTTCTTC

D: TRBD1
V: TRBV15
size: NA
J: TRBJ1-2
CDR3: CATSSDRGNGYTF
DNA: TGTGCCACCAGCTCGGACAGGGGCAATGGCTACACCTTC

D: TRBD1
V: TRBV18
size: NA
J: TRBJ1-4
CDR3: CASSPRTGNNEKLFF
DNA: TGTGCCAGCTCACCAAGGACAGGCAATAATGAAAAACTGTTTTTT

D: TRBD2
V: TRBV14
size: few
J: TRBJ2-5
CDR3: CASSRLAGWETQYF
DNA: TGTGCCAGCAGCCGACTAGCGGGATGGGAGACCCAGTACTTC

D: NA
V: TRBV11-3
size: NA
J: TRBJ2-2
CDR3: CASSTFYGSMGGELFF
DNA: TGTGCCAGCAGCACCTTTTACGGGTCGATGGGCGGGGAGCTGTTTTTT

D: TRBD1
V: TRBV18
size: NA
J: TRBJ2-3
CDR3: CASSPQGASADTQYF
DNA: TGTGCCAGCTCCCCGCAGGGGGCTAGCGCAGATACGCAGTATTTT

D: NA
V: TRBV7-7
size: NA
J: TRBJ2-5
CDR3: CASSLGGGGSETQYF
DNA: TGTGCTAGCAGCTTAGGAGGGGGAGGGTCGGAGACCCAGTACTTC

D: NA
V: TRBV5-6
size: NA
J: TRBJ2-3
CDR3: CASSFGVRVTDTQYF
DNA: TGTGCCAGCAGCTTCGGTGTTAGAGTGACAGATACGCAGTATTTT

D: TRBD1
V: TRBV5-4
size: NA
J: TRBJ1-2
CDR3: CASSLAGLLQGASGYTF
DNA: TGTGCCAGCAGCTTGGCGGGATTGCTTCAGGGGGCCTCCGGCTACACCTTC

D: TRBD1
V: TRBV14
size: NA
J: TRBJ1-2
CDR3: CASSSSGTVRYYGYTF
DNA: TGTGCCAGCAGCTCTTCCGGGACAGTAAGATACTATGGCTACACCTTC

D: TRBD2
V: TRBV19
size: NA
J: TRBJ2-1
CDR3: CASSRAGVREQFF
DNA: TGTGCCAGTAGCAGAGCGGGAGTGCGTGAGCAGTTCTTC

D: TRBD2
V: TRBV27
size: NA
J: TRBJ2-1
CDR3: CASHRFGQGVTSGRPYNEQFF
DNA: TGTGCCAGCCATAGATTCGGACAGGGGGTAACTAGCGGGAGGCCATACAATGAGCAGTTCTTC

D: NA
V: TRBV19
size: NA
J: TRBJ2-1
CDR3: CASSSLLRNEQFF
DNA: TGTGCCAGTAGTTCCCTATTGCGGAATGAGCAGTTCTTC

D: TRBD2
V: TRBV6-5
size: NA
J: TRBJ2-7
CDR3: CASSGTNLPHEQYF
DNA: TGTGCCAGCAGTGGGACTAACCTTCCCCACGAGCAGTACTTC

D: TRBD2
V: TRBV2
size: NA
J: TRBJ2-7
CDR3: CASRLGGGYEQYF
DNA: TGTGCCAGCAGGCTCGGCGGGGGCTACGAGCAGTACTTC

D: TRBD1
V: TRBV6-5
size: once
J: TRBJ1-5
CDR3: CASSHRGGYQPQHF
DNA: TGTGCCAGCAGTCACAGGGGTGGGTATCAGCCCCAGCATTTT

D: TRBD1
V: TRBV11-2
size: NA
J: TRBJ2-7
CDR3: CASHTGGSYEQYF
DNA: TGTGCCTCACACACAGGGGGCTCCTACGAGCAGTACTTC

D: NA
V: TRBV4-1
size: NA
J: TRBJ1-1
CDR3: CASSHIGGASFF
DNA: TGCGCCAGCAGCCACATAGGGGGGGCTTCTTTCTTT

D: NA
V: TRBV30
size: NA
J: TRBJ2-7
CDR3: CAWIGGPSYEQYF
DNA: TGTGCCTGGATAGGCGGGCCCTCCTACGAGCAGTACTTC

D: NA
V: TRBV18
size: NA
J: TRBJ1-2
CDR3: CASSPLTENYGYTF
DNA: TGTGCCAGCTCACCACTGACGGAGAACTATGGCTACACCTTC

D: TRBD1
V: TRBV27
size: once
J: TRBJ2-5
CDR3: CASRATGKSRETQYF
DNA: TGTGCCAGCAGGGCGACAGGGAAGAGTAGAGAGACCCAGTACTTC

D: NA
V: TRBV19
size: NA
J: TRBJ2-7
CDR3: CASSPRDITYEQYF
DNA: TGTGCCAGTAGTCCCCGGGACATCACCTACGAGCAGTACTTC

D: TRBD2
V: TRBV11-3
size: NA
J: TRBJ2-1
CDR3: CASSPGLAGVDSYNEQFF
DNA: TGTGCCAGCAGCCCGGGACTAGCGGGGGTTGATTCCTACAATGAGCAGTTCTTC

D: TRBD1
V: TRBV4-1
size: NA
J: TRBJ2-3
CDR3: CASAAGQGVDTQYF
DNA: TGCGCCAGCGCAGCGGGACAGGGGGTAGATACGCAGTATTTT

D: TRBD2
V: TRBV4-1
size: NA
J: TRBJ2-7
CDR3: CASSQIIGLAVYEQYF
DNA: TGCGCCAGCAGCCAAATAATCGGACTAGCGGTCTACGAGCAGTACTTC

D: TRBD2
V: TRBV6-4
size: NA
J: TRBJ2-1
CDR3: CASSDSGGSSNEQFF
DNA: TGTGCCAGCAGTGACTCAGGCGGGAGTTCCAATGAGCAGTTCTTC

D: NA
V: TRBV19
size: once
J: TRBJ1-1
CDR3: CASSMGLEAFF
DNA: TGTGCCAGTAGTATGGGACTTGAAGCTTTCTTT

D: NA
V: TRBV7-9
size: few
J: TRBJ1-5
CDR3: CASSLPSQPQHF
DNA: TGTGCCAGCAGCTTACCCTCCCAGCCCCAGCATTTT

D: NA
V: TRBV19
size: NA
J: TRBJ1-3
CDR3: CASSIDQGASGNTIYF
DNA: TGTGCCAGTAGTATAGATCAGGGCGCCTCTGGAAACACCATATATTTT

D: NA
V: TRBV5-1
size: NA
J: TRBJ2-7
CDR3: CASKGQTYEQYF
DNA: TGCGCCAGCAAAGGACAGACCTACGAGCAGTACTTC

D: TRBD2
V: TRBV4-1
size: NA
J: TRBJ2-1
CDR3: CASSQTAGANEQFF
DNA: TGCGCCAGCAGCCAAACAGCGGGAGCCAATGAGCAGTTCTTC

D: TRBD2
V: TRBV4-1
size: few
J: TRBJ2-2
CDR3: CASSQEGLAGGRAGELFF
DNA: TGCGCCAGCAGCCAAGAGGGACTAGCGGGAGGGAGGGCCGGGGAGCTGTTTTTT

D: NA
V: TRBV5-1
size: once
J: TRBJ2-7
CDR3: CASSLGGSGYYEQYF
DNA: TGCGCCAGCAGCTTGGGCGGTAGCGGATACTACGAGCAGTACTTC

D: NA
V: TRBV7-2
size: NA
J: TRBJ1-2
CDR3: CASSPTGSRVYYGYTF
DNA: TGTGCCAGCAGCCCGACCGGGAGCCGGGTCTACTATGGCTACACCTTC

D: TRBD2
V: TRBV19
size: once
J: TRBJ2-7
CDR3: CASSRTSGSLGEQYF
DNA: TGTGCCAGTAGTAGGACTAGCGGGAGTCTGGGAGAGCAGTACTTC

D: NA
V: TRBV28
size: NA
J: TRBJ2-7
CDR3: CATRGGNSYEQYF
DNA: TGTGCCACGCGTGGCGGAAACTCCTACGAGCAGTACTTC

D: TRBD2
V: TRBV5-5
size: NA
J: TRBJ2-7
CDR3: CASSYTSGASYEQYF
DNA: TGTGCCAGCAGCTACACTAGCGGAGCCTCCTACGAGCAGTACTTC

D: TRBD2
V: TRBV9
size: NA
J: TRBJ2-5
CDR3: CASSVSGRGETQYF
DNA: TGTGCCAGCAGCGTTAGCGGGAGGGGGGAGACCCAGTACTTC

D: NA
V: TRBV5-1
size: NA
J: TRBJ2-7
CDR3: CASSLLNLANEQYF
DNA: TGCGCCAGCAGCTTACTCAATCTAGCGAACGAGCAGTACTTC

D: NA
V: TRBV11-2
size: NA
J: TRBJ2-3
CDR3: CASSLGLNTDTQYF
DNA: TGTGCCAGCAGCCTGGGACTCAACACAGATACGCAGTATTTT

D: TRBD2
V: TRBV28
size: NA
J: TRBJ2-1
CDR3: CASRGEGYNEQFF
DNA: TGTGCCAGCAGGGGGGAGGGGTACAATGAGCAGTTCTTC

D: TRBD1
V: TRBV2
size: NA
J: TRBJ2-7
CDR3: CASSWTGGNEQYF
DNA: TGTGCCAGCAGCTGGACAGGGGGCAACGAGCAGTACTTC

D: TRBD2
V: TRBV6-6
size: NA
J: TRBJ2-1
CDR3: CASSYLAGVGNEQFF
DNA: TGTGCCAGCAGTTACCTAGCGGGAGTAGGCAATGAGCAGTTCTTC

D: NA
V: TRBV27
size: NA
J: TRBJ2-1
CDR3: CASSLIGDNEQFF
DNA: TGTGCCAGCAGTTTAATAGGGGACAATGAGCAGTTCTTC

D: TRBD1
V: TRBV28
size: NA
J: TRBJ1-2
CDR3: CASSSLRGDRGRWGNTF
DNA: TGTGCCAGCAGTTCTTTGCGGGGGGACAGGGGGCGCTGGGGCAACACCTTC

D: NA
V: TRBV9
size: NA
J: TRBJ1-1
CDR3: CASSYRTADNTEAFF
DNA: TGTGCCAGCAGTTACAGGACGGCGGATAACACTGAAGCTTTCTTT

D: TRBD1
V: TRBV19
size: NA
J: TRBJ2-7
CDR3: CASTQGQNSYEQYF
DNA: TGTGCCAGTACACAGGGACAGAACTCCTACGAGCAGTACTTC

D: TRBD2
V: TRBV25-1
size: NA
J: TRBJ2-3
CDR3: CASSSTSLSEDTQYF
DNA: TGTGCCAGCAGTTCGACTAGCCTAAGTGAAGATACGCAGTATTTT

D: NA
V: TRBV6-5
size: NA
J: TRBJ1-2
CDR3: CASSYTGLNYGYTF
DNA: TGTGCCAGCAGTTATACAGGACTAAACTATGGCTACACCTTC

D: NA
V: TRBV25-1
size: NA
J: TRBJ1-1
CDR3: CASAGITEAFF
DNA: TGTGCCAGCGCAGGGATCACTGAAGCTTTCTTT

D: NA
V: TRBV5-6
size: NA
J: TRBJ2-5
CDR3: CASSLVAGGDQETQYF
DNA: TGTGCCAGCAGCTTGGTTGCAGGAGGGGACCAAGAGACCCAGTACTTC

D: TRBD2
V: TRBV5-4
size: NA
J: TRBJ2-7
CDR3: CASSRAGTSPSYEQYF
DNA: TGTGCCAGCAGCCGCGCCGGGACTAGCCCCTCCTACGAGCAGTACTTC